This paragraph reports one T cell receptor (beta chain). Its antigen is as yet unknown. This sample was taken from a study of blood T cells in healthy people across ages. Study-level points and caveats: One million T cells yielded diversity estimates that were considered underestimates.

Peripheral blood samples of 9 to 10 milliliters were drawn from each donor. PCR was performed a second time for about 7 to 12 cycles using a sample-barcoded 5' primer and a J-beta primer mix. Each cDNA molecule carried a tag from a template-switch adaptor that contained 12 random nucleotides. Paired-end reads containing CDR3 totaled no fewer than 2.5 million for each sample. Each CDR3 protein gets one entry after TCRdb re-called the 5' RACE reads with MiXCR. Of about 720,000 distinct CDR3 sequences in the sample, about a fifth were seen once. The sequencing input was blood. The receptor was isolated from a man between 65 and 85 years old in good health.

CDR3 region: CASRTGQGGDEQFF. The CDR3 DNA is TGTGCCAGCAGGACGGGACAGGGGGGGGATGAGCAGTTCTTC. The J gene is TRBJ2-1, the V gene TRBV12-3 or TRBV12-4; 11 nucleotides match TRBD1. J gave up 8 bases and V 6 bases, and 6 bases lay outside the gene matches. The CDR3 is 14 residues long.